These 5 T cell receptor beta chains originate from one sample sequenced in a study of shared clonotypes between healthy human individuals. Produced via immunoSEQ multiplex PCR; TCRdb's table is partial and in-frame only. The table includes some 1,600,000 clones, 98% detected once. The sample consisted of naive CD4+ T cells sorted from blood. The subset here: CD45RA+ positively selected. The receptors shown here come from a man aged 25 to 40 in good health.

Regarding this clone: In the same sample, other DNA sequences code for this CDR3. This chain links TRBV18 with TRBJ1-4; 8 bases match TRBD1. V was pared by 3 bases and J by 7 bases, with 7 bases of the junction left unmatched. The CDR3 totals 15 residues. CDR1 and CDR2 (germline): KGHSH, LQKENI. CDR3 sequence reads: CASSPRTGSSEKLFF. Here the CDR3 DNA reads TGTGCCAGCTCACCTCGGACAGGGTCGAGTGAAAAACTGTTTTTT.

This clone was seen just once. The chain links TRBV11-3 to TRBJ2-2; TRBD2 aligns across 14 bases. The ends lost 4 bases at V and 7 bases at J; junction bases unmatched: 11. The germline CDR1 and CDR2 sequences are SGHNT and YENEEA. This CDR3 contains 18 residues. The CDR3 region is CASSYGLAGGIGHGELFF. In DNA form, the CDR3 reads TGTGCCAGCAGCTACGGACTAGCGGGAGGTATAGGGCACGGGGAGCTGTTTTTT.

This chain joins TRBV11-3 and TRBJ2-5; 9 bases map to TRBD1. From germline, CDR1 is SGHNT and CDR2 YENEEA. The CDR3 is 15 residues long. V lost 1 base to trimming and J lost 4 bases; unmatched junction nucleotides: 4. The CDR3 sequence is CASSLAGTGIETQYF. CDR3 nucleotides: TGTGCCAGCAGCTTAGCCGGGACAGGGATAGAGACCCAGTACTTC.

The chain has TRBV5-1 and TRBJ2-7; D is ambiguous. The CDR3 length is 15 residues. Germline CDR1 reads SGHRS; CDR2 reads YFSETQ. V gave up 4 bases and J gave up 0 bases, with 14 bases separating them. CDR3 nucleotide sequence: TGCGCCAGCAGCCCCCCGACGGCGAGCTCCTACGAGCAGTACTTC. The encoded protein is CASSPPTASSYEQYF. Filled out from reference TRBV5-1 and TRBJ2-7, the complete variable domain reads KAGVTQTPRYLIKTRGQQVTLSCSPISGHRSVSWYQQTPGQGLQFLFEYFSETQRNKGNFPGRFSGRQFSNSRSEMNVSTLELGDSALYLCASSPPTASSYEQYFGPGTRLTVT.

This clone was counted a single time. The chain is built from TRBV27 and TRBJ1-5; D perhaps matches TRBD1 (6 bases). V lost 5 bases, J lost 6 bases, and 20 bases lay in between. Germline V CDR1 and CDR2: MNHEY, SMNVEV (reference sequence). The CDR3 spans 16 residues. The CDR3: CASSLSLTGYGQPQHF. As DNA, the CDR3 is TGTGCCAGCAGTCTTTCCCTAACAGGGTATGGTCAGCCCCAGCATTTT.